This T cell receptor (beta chain) was obtained from a study of technical replicates of blood from several donors. Germline CDR1 is SGHRS and CDR2 is YFSETQ. This CDR3 has 14 residues. Trimming removed 5 bases from V and 2 bases from J, with 13 bases in between. Generated by immunoSEQ multiplex PCR, the TCRdb table keeps only in-frame clones and is missing some. The data contain 83,000 or so clones, 85% to 95% of them seen just once; the ten biggest clones take up more than 0.2%. This TCR was sampled from a human donor in good health. The rearrangement links TRBV5-1 to TRBJ1-1; D is undetermined. Source material: T cells isolated from PBMCs. The CDR3 region is CASRTDRVNTEAFF. The CDR3 nucleotides are TGCGCCAGCAGGACCGATCGGGTAAACACTGAAGCTTTCTTT.